This TCR beta chain was sequenced in a study of cytomegalovirus exposure and HLA in healthy donors. Primers: 60 Vbeta forward and 13 Jbeta reverse. Libraries were prepared by immunoSEQ multiplex PCR; TCRdb keeps only in-frame clonotypes and omits some of them. The table has approximately 150,000 clones, approximately 82% seen once. When sampled, the donors appeared nominally healthy, though they likely had unrecorded immune exposures. The V and J ends lost 4 bases and 3 bases respectively, with 13 bases between them. The CDR3 is 16 residues long. The germline V gene has CDR1 SGHTA and CDR2 FQGNSA. The gene calls are TRBV7-2 and TRBJ2-6, with a tentative D call TRBD2 (6 bases). This sequence originates from a man between 18 and 29 years old in good health and CMV-seropositive. Specimen: PBMCs. The CDR3 is CASSSRPGDGANVLTF. The DNA of the CDR3 is TGTGCCAGCAGCTCGCGGCCGGGGGATGGGGCCAACGTCCTGACTTTC.